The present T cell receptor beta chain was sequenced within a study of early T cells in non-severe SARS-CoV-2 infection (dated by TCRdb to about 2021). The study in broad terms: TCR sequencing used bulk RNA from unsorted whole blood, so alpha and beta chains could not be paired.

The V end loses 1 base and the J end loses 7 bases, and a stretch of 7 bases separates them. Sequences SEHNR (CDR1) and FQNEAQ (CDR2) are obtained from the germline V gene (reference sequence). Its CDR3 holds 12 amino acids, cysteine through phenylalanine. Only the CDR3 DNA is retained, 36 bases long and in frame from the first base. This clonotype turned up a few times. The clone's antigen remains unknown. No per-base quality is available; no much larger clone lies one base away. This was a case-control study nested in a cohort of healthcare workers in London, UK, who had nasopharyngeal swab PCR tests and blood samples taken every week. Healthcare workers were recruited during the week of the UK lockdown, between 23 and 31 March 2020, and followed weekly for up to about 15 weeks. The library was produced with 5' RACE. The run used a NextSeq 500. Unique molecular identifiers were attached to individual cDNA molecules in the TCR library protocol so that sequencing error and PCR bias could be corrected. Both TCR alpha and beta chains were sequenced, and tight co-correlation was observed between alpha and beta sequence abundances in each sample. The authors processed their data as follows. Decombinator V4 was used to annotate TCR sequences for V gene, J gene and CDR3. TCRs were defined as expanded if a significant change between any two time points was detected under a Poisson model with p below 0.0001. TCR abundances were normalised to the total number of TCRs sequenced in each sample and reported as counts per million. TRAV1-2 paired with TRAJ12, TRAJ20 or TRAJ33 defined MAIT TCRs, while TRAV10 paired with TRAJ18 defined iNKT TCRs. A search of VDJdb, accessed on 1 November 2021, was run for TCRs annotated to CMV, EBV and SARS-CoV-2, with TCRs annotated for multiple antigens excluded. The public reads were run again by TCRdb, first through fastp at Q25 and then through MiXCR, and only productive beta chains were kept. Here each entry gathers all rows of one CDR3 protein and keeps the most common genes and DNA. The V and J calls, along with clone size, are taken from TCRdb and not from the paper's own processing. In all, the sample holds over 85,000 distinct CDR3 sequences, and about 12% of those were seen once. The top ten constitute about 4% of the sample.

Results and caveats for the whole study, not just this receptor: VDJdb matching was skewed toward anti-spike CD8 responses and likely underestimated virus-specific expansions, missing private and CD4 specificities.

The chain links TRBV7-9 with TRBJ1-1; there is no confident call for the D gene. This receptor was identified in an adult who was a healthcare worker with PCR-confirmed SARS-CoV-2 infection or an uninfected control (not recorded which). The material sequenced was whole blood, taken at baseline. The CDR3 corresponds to CASSLGSSEAFF. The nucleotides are TGTGCCAGCAGCTTAGGAAGTAGTGAAGCTTTCTTT.